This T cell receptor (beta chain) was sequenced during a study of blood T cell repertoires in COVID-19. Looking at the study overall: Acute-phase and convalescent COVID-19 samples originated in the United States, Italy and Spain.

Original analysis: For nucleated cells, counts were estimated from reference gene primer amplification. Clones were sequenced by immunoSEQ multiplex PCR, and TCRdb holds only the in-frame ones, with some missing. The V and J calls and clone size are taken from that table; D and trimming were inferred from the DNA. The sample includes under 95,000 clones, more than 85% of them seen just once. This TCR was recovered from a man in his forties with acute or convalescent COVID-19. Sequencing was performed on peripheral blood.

In DNA, the CDR3 is TGTGCTAGTGGTTTCGGGGGGGCTGAGTATGAGCAGTTCTTC. This encodes CASGFGGAEYEQFF. The chain employs TRBV12-5 and TRBJ2-1; 8 bases match TRBD2. V shed 3 bases and J 8 bases; nucleotides not matched to a gene: 6. The CDR3 is 14 amino acids. Germline CDR1 is LGHNT and CDR2 is FRNRAP. Combining the CDR3 with reference TRBV12-5 and TRBJ2-1 gives the whole variable domain DARVTQTPRHKVTEMGQEVTMRCQPILGHNTVFWYRQTMMQGLELLAYFRNRAPLDDSGMPKDRFSAEMPDATLATLKIQPSEPRDSAVYFCASGFGGAEYEQFFGPGTRLTVL.